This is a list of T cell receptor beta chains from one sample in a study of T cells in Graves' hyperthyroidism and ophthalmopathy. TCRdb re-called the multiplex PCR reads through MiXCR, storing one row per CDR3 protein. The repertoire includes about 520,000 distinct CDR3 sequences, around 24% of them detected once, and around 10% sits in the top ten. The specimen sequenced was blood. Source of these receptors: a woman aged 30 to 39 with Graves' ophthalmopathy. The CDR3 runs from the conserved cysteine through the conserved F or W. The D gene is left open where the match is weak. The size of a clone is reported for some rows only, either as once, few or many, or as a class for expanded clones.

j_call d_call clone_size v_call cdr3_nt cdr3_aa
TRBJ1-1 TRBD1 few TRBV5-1 TGCGCCAGCAGCTACGGGACAGGGGAAACTGAAGCTTTCTTT CASSYGTGETEAFF
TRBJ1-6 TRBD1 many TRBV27 TGTGCCAGCAGAACCCGCCCGGGACAGGGGGAATCACCCCTCCACTTT CASRTRPGQGESPLHF
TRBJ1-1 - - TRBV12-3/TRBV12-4 TGTGCCAGCGGACGAAGGTACACTGAAGCTTTCTTT CASGRRYTEAFF
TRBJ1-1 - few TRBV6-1 TGTGCCAGCACAGGAAGACGCTTCACTGAAGCTTTCTTT CASTGRRFTEAFF
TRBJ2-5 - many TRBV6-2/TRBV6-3 TGTGCCAGCAGTTACTTTGGGGAACCGGCCCAGTACTTC CASSYFGEPAQYF
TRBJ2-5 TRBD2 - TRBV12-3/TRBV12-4 TGTGCCAGCAACCGTAGCGGGGGCGAGACCCAGTACTTC CASNRSGGETQYF
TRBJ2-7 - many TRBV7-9 TGTGCCAGCAGCCTACAGGGACACAGCGACGAGCAGTACTTC CASSLQGHSDEQYF
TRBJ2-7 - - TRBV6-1 TGTGCCAGCAGTCCCGGGGGTTGGACAGGAGGCTACGAGCAGTACTTC CASSPGGWTGGYEQYF
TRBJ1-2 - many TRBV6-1 TGTGCCAGCAGTGAGGACTATGGCTACACCTTC CASSEDYGYTF
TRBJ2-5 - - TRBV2 TGTGCCAGCAGTGAAGCCAGGGTGGAAGAGACCCAGTACTTC CASSEARVEETQYF
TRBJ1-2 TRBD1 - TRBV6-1 TGTGCACAGGGGGGCCGACAGGGGCAAGAGGGCTACACCTTC CAQGGRQGQEGYTF
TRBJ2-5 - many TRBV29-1 TGCAGCGTTGAAATCGCGGACATTCAAGAGACCCAGTACTTC CSVEIADIQETQYF
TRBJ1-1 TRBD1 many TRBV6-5 TGTGCCAGCAGTTACCAACAGGGGATGACTGAAGCTTTCTTT CASSYQQGMTEAFF
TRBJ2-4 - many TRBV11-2 TGTGCCAGCAGCTTGAGGCTCATTCAGTACTTC CASSLRLIQYF
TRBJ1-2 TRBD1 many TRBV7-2 TGTGCCAGCAGCTTAGCACTACTAACAGGGGCAGGTGGCTACACCTTC CASSLALLTGAGGYTF
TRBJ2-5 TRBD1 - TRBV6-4 TGTGCCAGCAGTTATACGGGGACAGAAGAGACCCAGTACTTC CASSYTGTEETQYF
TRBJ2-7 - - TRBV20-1 TGCAGTGCTAGGGAGTCAGGGGATAGCTACGAGCAGTACTTC CSARESGDSYEQYF
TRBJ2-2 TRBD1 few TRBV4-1 TGCGCCAGCAGCCGACAGCCCTGGGACAGAACTGATTACGCCGGGGAGCTGTTTTTT CASSRQPWDRTDYAGELFF
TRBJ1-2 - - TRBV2 TGTGCCAGCAGTGACATTCTCTCCTATGGCTACACCTTC CASSDILSYGYTF
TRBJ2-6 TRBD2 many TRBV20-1 TGCAGTGCCGCGGTGGGGGGGACCAACGTCCTGACTTTC CSAAVGGTNVLTF
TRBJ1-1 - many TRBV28 TGTGCCAGCAGTTCCCCCGGTGAGGGTTTGGCTGAAGCTTTCTTT CASSSPGEGLAEAFF
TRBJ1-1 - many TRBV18 TGTGCCAGCTCACCATCAGGGATAGCTTTCTTT CASSPSGIAFF
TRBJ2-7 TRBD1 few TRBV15 TGTGCCACCAGCAGAGAGGGCAGGGGGTCGACCTACGAGCAGTACTTC CATSREGRGSTYEQYF
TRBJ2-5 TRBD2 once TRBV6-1 TGTGCCAGCTTAGCTAGCGGGGGGGCCCAAGAGACCCAGTACTTC CASLASGGAQETQYF
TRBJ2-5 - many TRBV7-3 TGTGCCAGCAGCTTAGCTGGGTCCCAAGAGACCCAGTACTTC CASSLAGSQETQYF
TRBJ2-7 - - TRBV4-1 TGCGCCAGCAGCCAACTAGCGAGCTCCTACGAGCAGTACTTC CASSQLASSYEQYF
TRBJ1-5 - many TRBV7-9 TGTGCCAGCAGCTTAGGGCTTGGGAAGCCCCAGCATTTT CASSLGLGKPQHF
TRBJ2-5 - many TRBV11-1 TGTGCCACCCAGGAAGGAGAGGGGACGGGGGAGACCCAGTACTTC CATQEGEGTGETQYF
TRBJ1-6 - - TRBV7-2 TGTGCCAGCAGCTTACAGGGGCAGGGATCACCCCTCCACTTT CASSLQGQGSPLHF
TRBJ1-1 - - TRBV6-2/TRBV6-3 TGTGCCAGCAGCCCCCTGGGGACTTTGACTGAAGCTTTCTTT CASSPLGTLTEAFF
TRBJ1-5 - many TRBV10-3 TGTGCCATCAGTGAGTCGAACCTGGTGGCCCAGGGTCACAATCAGCCCCAGCATTTT CAISESNLVAQGHNQPQHF
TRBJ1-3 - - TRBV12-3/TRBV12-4 TGTGCCAGCAGTCGCGCCGGGGGTCGCTCTGGAAACACCATATATTTT CASSRAGGRSGNTIYF
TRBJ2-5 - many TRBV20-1 TGCAGTGCCCCGTCCAGGGGCTGGCAAGAGACCCAGTACTTC CSAPSRGWQETQYF
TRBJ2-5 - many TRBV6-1 TGTGCCAGCAGTGAACGTCCGGGACCCAAAGAGACCCAGTACTTC CASSERPGPKETQYF
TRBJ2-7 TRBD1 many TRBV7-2 TGTGCCAGCAGCTTAGTTGGGGACAGCTACGAGCAGTACTTC CASSLVGDSYEQYF
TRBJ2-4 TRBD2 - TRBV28 TGTGCCAGCAGTTTGGGAGGAGCGGGGGGAAACATTAAGTACTTC CASSLGGAGGNIKYF
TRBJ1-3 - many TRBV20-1 TGCAGTGCTAGAGACCAAGTGATCGGAAACACCATATATTTT CSARDQVIGNTIYF
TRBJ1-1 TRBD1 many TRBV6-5 TGTGCCAGCAGTACAGGGGGCAACACTGAAGCTTTCTTT CASSTGGNTEAFF
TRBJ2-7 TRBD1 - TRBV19 TGTGCCAGTATGGTTGGGACAGGGGACTACGAGCAGTACTTC CASMVGTGDYEQYF
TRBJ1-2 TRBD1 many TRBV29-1 TGCAGCGTGAAGACAGGGGCTAACTATGGCTACACCTTC CSVKTGANYGYTF
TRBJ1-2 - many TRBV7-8 TGTGCCAGCAGCCTAATACAGGGTGATGGCTACACCTTC CASSLIQGDGYTF
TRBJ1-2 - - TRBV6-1 TGTGCCAGCAGACACGACAGGAGCTATGGCTACACCTTC CASRHDRSYGYTF
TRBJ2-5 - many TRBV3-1 TGTGCCAGCAGCCAGGGACCGATCCAAGAGACCCAGTACTTC CASSQGPIQETQYF
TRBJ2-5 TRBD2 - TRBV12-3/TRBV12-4 TGTGCCAGCAGGCTAGCGGGGGAAGGGGTGACCCAGTACTTC CASRLAGEGVTQYF
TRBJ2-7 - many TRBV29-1 TGCAGCGCCTTAGGGGGGGGTGAGCAGTACTTC CSALGGGEQYF
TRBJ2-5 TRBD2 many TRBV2 TGTGCCAGCCACGGCGGACTACCCGGGGGGGAGACCCAGTACTTC CASHGGLPGGETQYF
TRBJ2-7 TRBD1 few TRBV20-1 TGCAGTGCTAGCAGGCAGGGGGCAATTCTTAGGTACGAGCAGTACTTC CSASRQGAILRYEQYF
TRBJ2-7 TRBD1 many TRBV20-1 TGCAGTGCACCGGGACAGGGACTCCCCCACGAGCAGTACTTC CSAPGQGLPHEQYF
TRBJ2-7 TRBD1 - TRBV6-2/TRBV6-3 TGTGCCAGCAGAACCGGGACAGGGGGAGACCCCTACGAGCAGTACTTC CASRTGTGGDPYEQYF
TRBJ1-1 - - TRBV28 TGTGCCAGCATTACAGGGTCGACAACTGAAGCTTTCTTT CASITGSTTEAFF
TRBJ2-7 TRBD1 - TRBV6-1 TGTGCCAGCAGAAACGACAGGGGGCAGAGACTTTACGAGCAGTACTTC CASRNDRGQRLYEQYF